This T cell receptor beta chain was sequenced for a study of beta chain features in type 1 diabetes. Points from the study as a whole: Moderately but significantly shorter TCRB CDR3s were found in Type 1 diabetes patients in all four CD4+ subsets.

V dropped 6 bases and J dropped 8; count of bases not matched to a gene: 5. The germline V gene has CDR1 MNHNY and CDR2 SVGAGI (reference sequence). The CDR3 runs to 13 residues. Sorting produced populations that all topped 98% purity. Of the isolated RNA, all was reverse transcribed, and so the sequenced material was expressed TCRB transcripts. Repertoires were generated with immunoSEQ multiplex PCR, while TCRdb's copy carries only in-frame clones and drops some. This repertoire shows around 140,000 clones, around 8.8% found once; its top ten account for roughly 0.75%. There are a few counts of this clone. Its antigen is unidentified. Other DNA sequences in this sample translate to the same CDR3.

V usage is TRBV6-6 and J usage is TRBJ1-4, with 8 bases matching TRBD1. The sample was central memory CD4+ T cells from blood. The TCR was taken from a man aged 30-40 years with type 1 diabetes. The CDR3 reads CASSYGTGEKLFF. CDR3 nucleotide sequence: TGTGCCAGCAGCTACGGGACAGGCGAAAAACTGTTTTTT.